These T cell receptor beta chains were read from a single sample in a study of CD8 T cells in ankylosing spondylitis. TCRdb re-called the 5' RACE reads with MiXCR, one entry per CDR3 protein. The sample comprises about 39,000 distinct CDR3 sequences, approximately 10% of which are singletons, and more than 15% rests with the top ten. Input material: blood, either unsorted or a sorted T cell fraction (not recorded which). These receptors all come from a male donor with ankylosing spondylitis or in good health (not recorded which). CDR3s include the opening cysteine and the closing phenylalanine or tryptophan. A D gene is named only where the DNA matches it firmly. Size is stated for part of the rows, as once, few or many counts, or as a class when the clone is expanded.

d_gene	abundance	v_gene	j_gene	CDR3aa	CDR3nt
TRBD2	many	TRBV7-2	TRBJ2-5	CASSLALAGGSETQYF	TGTGCCAGCAGCTTAGCGCTGGCGGGAGGGTCAGAGACCCAGTACTTC
TRBD2	few	TRBV20-1	TRBJ2-1	CSTNPGLAGGREQFF	TGCAGTACCAATCCGGGACTAGCGGGAGGTAGGGAGCAGTTCTTC
-	-	TRBV13	TRBJ2-3	CASSLDPADTQYF	TGTGCCAGCAGCTTAGACCCGGCAGATACGCAGTATTTT
TRBD1	-	TRBV28	TRBJ2-7	CASSPDRVYEQYF	TGTGCCAGCAGTCCGGACAGGGTCTACGAGCAGTACTTC
-	many	TRBV18	TRBJ2-7	CASSPNSGDEQYF	TGTGCCAGCTCACCAAATTCCGGCGACGAGCAGTACTTC
TRBD1	-	TRBV9	TRBJ1-5	CASSRQGGTNQPQHF	TGTGCCAGCAGCCGACAGGGGGGAACCAATCAGCCCCAGCATTTT
-	-	TRBV7-9	TRBJ2-5	CASSLAAGTETQYF	TGTGCCAGCAGCTTAGCTGCGGGTACAGAGACCCAGTACTTC
TRBD1	many	TRBV2	TRBJ1-2	CASSELRTGGYGYTF	TGTGCCAGCAGTGAACTAAGGACAGGGGGCTATGGCTACACCTTC
-	many	TRBV10-3	TRBJ2-1	CAISDFRSDEQFF	TGTGCCATCAGTGATTTCAGGTCGGATGAGCAGTTCTTC
-	many	TRBV29-1	TRBJ2-6	CSVAKSGANVLTF	TGCAGCGTTGCTAAGTCTGGGGCCAACGTCCTGACTTTC
TRBD1	many	TRBV5-5	TRBJ2-1	CASSLGQDRSEQFF	TGTGCCAGCAGCTTGGGGCAGGACAGGAGCGAGCAGTTCTTC
TRBD2	many	TRBV18	TRBJ2-5	CASSGLAGVETQYF	TGTGCCAGCTCGGGACTAGCGGGAGTAGAGACCCAGTACTTC
-	many	TRBV24-1	TRBJ2-1	CATSTAGQGSYNEQFF	TGTGCCACCAGTACGGCGGGGCAGGGGTCCTACAATGAGCAGTTCTTC
-	many	TRBV5-1	TRBJ2-6	CASSGGDRPSGANVLTF	TGCGCCAGCAGCGGAGGCGACAGACCCTCTGGGGCCAACGTCCTGACTTTC
TRBD1	many	TRBV4-3	TRBJ1-6	CASSQLQGNSPLHF	TGCGCCAGCAGCCAATTACAGGGGAATTCACCCCTCCACTTT
TRBD1	many	TRBV5-5	TRBJ2-1	CASSRTGDFYNEQFF	TGTGCCAGCAGCCGGACAGGGGACTTCTACAATGAGCAGTTCTTC
TRBD1	many	TRBV27	TRBJ2-2	CASRRGQGNGTGELFF	TGTGCCAGCAGAAGAGGACAGGGGAACGGGACCGGGGAGCTGTTTTTT
-	-	TRBV12-3/TRBV12-4	TRBJ1-5	CASSPGEGKGNQPQHF	TGTGCCAGCAGTCCGGGCGAAGGGAAGGGCAATCAGCCCCAGCATTTT
TRBD1	few	TRBV29-1	TRBJ2-7	CSVETGGHEQYF	TGCAGCGTGGAAACAGGGGGGCACGAGCAGTACTTC
-	-	TRBV24-1	TRBJ2-1	CATSDGSLLGVGNEQFF	TGTGCCACCAGTGATGGAAGCTTGTTGGGAGTGGGTAATGAGCAGTTCTTC
-	few	TRBV10-3	TRBJ2-3	CAITLGDLYTDTQYF	TGTGCCATCACCCTCGGGGACCTCTACACAGATACGCAGTATTTT
-	many	TRBV4-1	TRBJ1-6	CASSQEGTRGSPLHF	TGCGCCAGCAGCCAAGAGGGCACCAGGGGTTCACCCCTCCACTTT
-	-	TRBV4-3	TRBJ2-1	CASSQDWASQYNEQFF	TGCGCCAGCAGCCAAGATTGGGCCAGCCAATACAATGAGCAGTTCTTC
TRBD1	many	TRBV5-1	TRBJ2-7	CASSLEGQGYEQYF	TGCGCCAGCAGCTTGGAGGGACAGGGATACGAGCAGTACTTC
TRBD2	many	TRBV10-3	TRBJ2-1	CAIGTSGNNNEQFF	TGTGCCATCGGGACTAGCGGAAACAACAATGAGCAGTTCTTC
TRBD2	few	TRBV18	TRBJ2-7	CASSPQREGHEQYF	TGTGCCAGCTCACCTCAGCGGGAGGGCCACGAGCAGTACTTC
-	few	TRBV6-2/TRBV6-3	TRBJ1-1	CASSYATGYLNTEAFF	TGTGCCAGCAGTTACGCGACAGGTTATCTGAACACTGAAGCTTTCTTT
TRBD2	-	TRBV11-2	TRBJ2-3	CAGATGTSAADTQYF	TGTGCCGGCGCCACCGGGACTAGCGCCGCAGATACGCAGTATTTT
-	many	TRBV7-2	TRBJ2-7	CASSSGLRALGEQYF	TGTGCCAGCAGCTCGGGACTCCGGGCCTTGGGAGAGCAGTACTTC
TRBD1	many	TRBV6-1	TRBJ1-5	CASRTGQGATQPQHF	TGTGCCAGCAGGACTGGACAGGGGGCAACTCAGCCCCAGCATTTT
-	many	TRBV7-8	TRBJ2-7	CASSYTAYEQYF	TGTGCCAGCAGCTACACAGCCTACGAGCAGTACTTC
TRBD1	many	TRBV7-9	TRBJ2-1	CASSRGQGGYNEQFF	TGTGCCAGCAGCCGGGGACAGGGGGGATACAATGAGCAGTTCTTC
-	-	TRBV21-1	TRBJ2-3	CASSDNNTGTGITDTQYF	TGTGCCAGCAGCGATAATAACACCGGGACAGGGATCACAGATACGCAGTATTTT
-	many	TRBV29-1	TRBJ2-1	CSARQGPARERTYNEQFF	TGCAGCGCAAGACAGGGACCGGCGCGGGAGCGCACCTACAATGAGCAGTTCTTC
-	many	TRBV11-1	TRBJ2-5	CASSLALDSFETQYF	TGTGCCAGCAGCTTAGCCCTGGACAGTTTTGAGACCCAGTACTTC
-	few	TRBV5-5	TRBJ2-5	CASGPGLQETQYF	TGTGCCAGCGGCCCAGGGCTTCAAGAGACCCAGTACTTC
TRBD2	many	TRBV5-5	TRBJ2-2	CASSLGASGRTGELFF	TGTGCCAGCAGCTTGGGGGCTAGCGGGAGGACCGGGGAGCTGTTTTTT
-	-	TRBV7-9	TRBJ2-7	CASSLGTIYEQYF	TGTGCCAGCAGCTTAGGCACCATATACGAGCAGTACTTC
-	many	TRBV19	TRBJ2-3	CASSPVGPTDTQYF	TGTGCCAGTAGTCCAGTGGGCCCCACAGATACGCAGTATTTT
-	many	TRBV19	TRBJ1-5	CASSIIGNQPQHF	TGTGCCAGTAGTATTATCGGGAATCAGCCCCAGCATTTT
-	-	TRBV2	TRBJ2-7	CASSFSHGVDEQYF	TGTGCCAGCAGTTTCTCCCACGGGGTTGACGAGCAGTACTTC
TRBD2	-	TRBV10-2	TRBJ2-7	CASSAGLAGKYEQYF	TGCGCCAGCAGTGCGGGACTAGCGGGAAAATACGAGCAGTACTTC
TRBD1	medium-sized	TRBV29-1	TRBJ2-3	CSVDDRGTDTQYF	TGCAGCGTTGACGACAGGGGCACAGATACGCAGTATTTT
-	many	TRBV12-3/TRBV12-4	TRBJ2-2	CASTLAPNTGELFF	TGTGCCAGCACACTAGCCCCGAACACCGGGGAGCTGTTTTTT
-	many	TRBV6-2/TRBV6-3	TRBJ1-1	CASSYSEENTEAFF	TGTGCCAGCAGTTACTCGGAGGAGAACACTGAAGCTTTCTTT
-	many	TRBV6-5	TRBJ2-6	CASSYQGGSGANVLTF	TGTGCCAGCAGTTACCAGGGGGGGTCTGGGGCCAACGTCCTGACTTTC
-	many	TRBV2	TRBJ1-5	CASSEEQGPNQPQHF	TGTGCCAGCAGTGAAGAGCAGGGCCCTAACCAGCCCCAGCATTTT
TRBD1	-	TRBV7-8	TRBJ1-5	CASSLDRGNQPQHF	TGTGCCAGCAGCTTGGACAGGGGCAATCAGCCCCAGCATTTT
-	many	TRBV5-3	TRBJ1-5	CARSFLQASQPQHF	TGTGCCAGAAGCTTTTTACAGGCCAGTCAGCCCCAGCATTTT
-	many	TRBV30	TRBJ2-7	CAWSVQVQQYF	TGTGCCTGGAGTGTACAGGTTCAGCAGTACTTC
-	many	TRBV5-5	TRBJ2-7	CASSLESWQGYGEQYF	TGTGCCAGCAGCTTGGAGTCGTGGCAGGGGTATGGGGAGCAGTACTTC
-	once	TRBV5-1	TRBJ1-1	CASSFRDTNTEAFF	TGCGCCAGCAGCTTCCGGGACACCAACACTGAAGCTTTCTTT
-	many	TRBV9	TRBJ1-6	CASSRGVGSSYNSPLHF	TGTGCCAGCAGCCGAGGGGTTGGGAGCTCCTATAATTCACCCCTCCACTTT
TRBD2	few	TRBV5-1	TRBJ2-7	CASSNRLAGVGGRSYEQYF	TGCGCCAGCAGCAACCGACTAGCGGGAGTAGGTGGTCGCTCCTACGAGCAGTACTTC
-	-	TRBV5-1	TRBJ2-4	CASSFPGTQNIQYF	TGCGCCAGCAGTTTTCCAGGGACTCAAAACATTCAGTACTTC